These 28 T cell receptor beta chains were all obtained from the same sample, sequenced in a study of blood T cells in healthy people across ages. It was with a sample-barcoded 5' primer and a J-beta primer mix that a second PCR of roughly 7 to 12 cycles was run. TCRdb used MiXCR to reprocess the 5' RACE reads, holding one entry per CDR3 protein. The sample includes about 1.7 million distinct CDR3 sequences, 28% of them seen just once. The specimen sequenced was blood. These receptors came from a woman aged 30 to 39 in good health.

This chain links TRBV6-1 with TRBJ2-1, with 16 nucleotides matching TRBD2. The CDR3 covers 16 residues. Losses at the gene ends were 6 bases for V and 8 bases for J; bases not matched to a gene: 7. Germline V lookup: CDR1 MNHNS, CDR2 SASEGT. The chain's CDR3 is CASRGGLAGGPDEQFF. CDR3 coding DNA: TGTGCCAGCAGGGGGGGACTAGCGGGAGGGCCGGATGAGCAGTTCTTC.

The sample holds many counts of this clonotype. The chain joins TRBV20-1 to TRBJ2-7; no definite D call. Germline lookup yields CDR1 DFQATT and CDR2 SNEGSKA (reference sequence). The CDR3 has 15 residues. Trimming stripped 0 bases from V and 7 bases from J, with 19 bases between. This CDR3 reads CSARDPAGPLEEQYF. CDR3 in DNA: TGCAGTGCTAGAGATCCGGCAGGCCCTTTGGAAGAGCAGTACTTC.

The rearrangement links TRBV12-3 or TRBV12-4 to TRBJ2-7, with D unresolved. V dropped 4 bases and J dropped 7 bases, with 14 bases sitting between them. The CDR3 length is 13 residues. In nucleotides, the CDR3 is TGTGCCAGCAGTTCAAACTCCGTGGAGGAGCAGTACTTC. It translates to CASSSNSVEEQYF.

The genes are TRBV7-9 and TRBJ1-1, with unresolved D. The ends were cut back, 6 bases at V and 2 bases at J, with 7 bases in the middle. Germline assignment: CDR1 SEHNR and CDR2 FQNEAQ (reference sequence). CDR3 length: 12 residues. The CDR3 reads CASSPTNTEAFF. The CDR3 DNA follows: TGTGCCAGCAGTCCAACCAACACTGAAGCTTTCTTT.

About this clonotype: This may arise from a read error, as a much more abundant clone is one base away. The chain combines TRBV5-1 with TRBJ2-5; D is uncertain. With 1 base removed from V and 11 bases from J, the gap between germline ends came to 15 bases. Germline-derived CDR1 and CDR2 are SGHRS and YFSETQ. The length of the CDR3 is 13 residues. This CDR3 is CASSLIGNNEQYF. The CDR3 region has the DNA TGCGCCAGCAGCTTGATCGGAAACAATGAGCAGTACTTC. The full variable domain, with the rest looked up from reference TRBV5-1 and TRBJ2-5, is KAGVTQTPRYLIKTRGQQVTLSCSPISGHRSVSWYQQTPGQGLQFLFEYFSETQRNKGNFPGRFSGRQFSNSRSEMNVSTLELGDSALYLCASSLIGNNEQYFGPGTRLLVL.

This clonotype has ten or more counts. The chain is built from TRBV7-2 and TRBJ2-1; D possibly corresponds to TRBD1 (6 bases). Germline V gene sequence: CDR1 SGHTA, CDR2 FQGNSA. The CDR3 totals 14 residues. V was shortened by 5 bases and J by 8 bases, with 16 bases between the two germline ends. CDR3 amino acids: CASSLRDINDEQFF. DNA of the CDR3: TGTGCCAGCAGCCTCCGGGACATCAATGATGAGCAGTTCTTC.

This sequence joins TRBV6-2 or TRBV6-3 and TRBJ2-5; D is unclear. The V end was cut by 7 bases, the J end by 5 bases, with 17 bases between. There are 14 residues in the CDR3. The germline gives CDR1 MNHEY, CDR2 SVGEGT. CDR3 region: CASTHVGGVETQYF. DNA of the CDR3: TGTGCCAGCACCCACGTCGGTGGCGTTGAGACCCAGTACTTC.

This clonotype has ten or more counts. This chain uses TRBV3-1 with TRBJ2-1; possible D gene TRBD1, 5 bases. There are 14 residues in the CDR3. Trimming cost V 0 bases and J 8 bases, with 11 bases left between them. Germline values: CDR1 LGHDT, CDR2 YNNKEL (reference sequence). CDR3: CASSQDFAGHEQFF. The CDR3 nucleotides are TGTGCCAGCAGCCAAGATTTCGCAGGGCATGAGCAGTTCTTC.

The rearrangement links TRBV10-3 to TRBJ2-3; 11 nucleotides align to TRBD2. V gave up 10 bases and J gave up 2 bases; unmatched junction bases: 5. There are 14 residues in the CDR3. The germline V gene encodes CDR1 ENHRY and CDR2 SYGVKD. The CDR3 loop is CATALAGATDTQYF. The CDR3 DNA reads TGTGCCACCGCACTAGCGGGGGCCACAGATACGCAGTATTTT.

This chain uses TRBV28 with TRBJ2-3; 8 positions match TRBD2. This CDR3 is 15 amino acids long. The V gene end was trimmed by 6 bases and the J gene end by 5 bases; junction bases not matched to a gene: 10. Germline loops: CDR1 MDHEN, CDR2 SYDVKM. CDR3 DNA sequence: TGTGCCAGCAGCTCCTCGGGGGGGCCGAGAGATACGCAGTATTTT. It specifies CASSSSGGPRDTQYF.

This clonotype came up a few times. V is TRBV7-7 and J is TRBJ2-7; 9 positions match TRBD1. Germline CDR1 reads SSHAT; CDR2 reads FNYEAQ (reference sequence). J lost 6 bases, V lost 5 bases, and 14 bases had no gene match. The CDR3 covers 16 residues. This chain's CDR3 is CASSQNPDRGAGEQYF. In nucleotides, the CDR3 is TGTGCCAGCAGCCAAAACCCCGACAGGGGGGCTGGCGAGCAGTACTTC.

The chain joins TRBV9 to TRBJ2-5, with no clear D. CDR1 SGDLS and CDR2 YYNGEE come from the germline V gene. The CDR3 runs to 14 residues. V was pared by 4 bases and J by 2 bases, with 12 bases between. CDR3 DNA sequence: TGTGCCAGCAGCCCCGACACCACTCAAGAGACCCAGTACTTC. This sequence encodes CASSPDTTQETQYF.

This rearrangement joins TRBV15 to TRBJ2-1, with D possibly being TRBD1 (6 bases). CDR1 LNHNV and CDR2 YYDKDF come from the germline V gene (reference sequence). The CDR3 totals 14 residues. Between the trimmed V and J ends, which lost 0 bases and 5 bases, there was a span of 8 bases. The CDR3 region has the DNA TGTGCCACCAGCAGAGACAGGGGAAACAATGAGCAGTTCTTC. Translating it yields CATSRDRGNNEQFF.

CDR3 sequence reads: CSARGGPETQYF. The CDR3 bases are TGCAGTGCTAGGGGCGGGCCAGAGACCCAGTACTTC. The chain is built from TRBV20-1 and TRBJ2-5, with D possibly matching TRBD2 (5 bases). V lost 3 bases, J lost 4 bases, and 9 bases lay in between. Looked up from germline, CDR1 is DFQATT and CDR2 is SNEGSKA (reference sequence). The CDR3 is 12 residues long.

This chain joins TRBV5-1 and TRBJ2-7; TRBD2 matches 12 bases. Germline V gene sequence: CDR1 SGHRS, CDR2 YFSETQ. Trimming at V came to 7 bases and at J to 2 bases, leaving 7 bases not matched to a gene. CDR3 length equals 15 residues. The CDR3 here is CASDLTSGGPYEQYF. DNA of the CDR3: TGCGCCAGCGACCTTACTAGCGGGGGGCCCTACGAGCAGTACTTC. Supplemented by reference TRBV5-1 and TRBJ2-7, the full variable domain reads KAGVTQTPRYLIKTRGQQVTLSCSPISGHRSVSWYQQTPGQGLQFLFEYFSETQRNKGNFPGRFSGRQFSNSRSEMNVSTLELGDSALYLCASDLTSGGPYEQYFGPGTRLTVT.

V usage is TRBV29-1 and J usage is TRBJ1-4; D unclear. CDR1 SQVTM and CDR2 ANQGSEA come from the germline V gene. The CDR3 sequence is 13 residues long. V lost 7 bases, J lost 6 bases, and 15 bases lay in between. This chain's CDR3 is CSGIRRGYEKLFF. The CDR3 nucleotides read TGCAGCGGGATCCGGCGCGGGTATGAAAAACTGTTTTTT.

This clonotype was seen a few times. The chain carries TRBV12-3 or TRBV12-4 and TRBJ2-7; the match to TRBD1 covers 10 bases. The CDR3 has 15 residues. The V gene end was trimmed by 6 bases and the J gene end by 7 bases; junction bases not matched to a gene: 12. The CDR3 spells CASSRTGTGDREQYF. The CDR3 nucleotides read TGTGCCAGCAGCAGGACCGGGACAGGGGATCGGGAGCAGTACTTC.

This clonotype was detected a few times. CDR3 region: CASSYRQGSNYGYTF. The CDR3 region has the DNA TGTGCCAGCAGTTACAGGCAGGGATCTAACTATGGCTACACCTTC. The chain joins TRBV6-6 to TRBJ1-2; a weak D match, TRBD1 (5 bases). Trimming pared 2 bases from V and 0 bases from J, leaving 10 bases between. Per the germline V gene, CDR1 is MNHNY and CDR2 is SVGAGI (reference sequence). The CDR3 consists of 15 residues.

The CDR3 region is CSASGLAGGPSYNEQYF. The CDR3 nucleotides read TGCAGTGCTAGCGGTCTAGCGGGAGGGCCCAGTTACAATGAGCAGTACTTC. The rearrangement links TRBV20-1 to TRBJ2-4; 12 nucleotides agree with TRBD2. After removal of 3 bases from V and 13 bases from J, the junction contained 19 bases not matched to a gene. Germline V CDR1 and CDR2: DFQATT, SNEGSKA (reference sequence). The CDR3 totals 17 residues.

V and J are TRBV4-2 and TRBJ2-1; perhaps TRBD1 as D (5 bases). CDR3 length: 16 residues. V dropped 0 bases and J dropped 8 bases, with 17 bases sitting between them. Germline V gives CDR1 LGHNA, CDR2 YNFKEQ. The CDR3 sequence: CASSQEGFGASYEQFF. The CDR3 DNA reads as TGTGCCAGCAGCCAAGAGGGCTTTGGGGCCAGCTATGAGCAGTTCTTC.

The chain uses TRBV3-1 and TRBJ2-1; D might be TRBD2 (6 bases). V gave up 6 bases and J gave up 10 bases, with 22 bases separating them. The V gene's germline CDR1 is LGHDT and CDR2 YNNKEL (reference sequence). CDR3 length: 15 residues. The CDR3 DNA reads TGTGCCAGCAGTCAGAGGCGGGATTCTCATGGGGAGCAGTTCTTC. This translates into CASSQRRDSHGEQFF.

This chain uses TRBV20-1 with TRBJ2-7; D perhaps matches TRBD1 (6 bases). V was pared by 6 bases and J by 9 bases, with 18 bases between. The CDR3 contains 12 residues. Germline values: CDR1 DFQATT, CDR2 SNEGSKA (reference sequence). Here the CDR3 DNA reads TGCAGTGCAGACGACAGGAATGCTCGGCAGTACTTC. It yields the protein CSADDRNARQYF.

The chain is built from TRBV5-1 and TRBJ1-1; D remains ambiguous. The CDR3 contains 14 residues. The V and J ends lost 3 bases and 7 bases respectively, with 16 bases between them. Germline lookup yields CDR1 SGHRS and CDR2 YFSETQ. The CDR3 protein is CASSSGEVNLEAFF. In DNA form, the CDR3 reads TGCGCCAGCAGCTCCGGGGAAGTTAACCTTGAAGCTTTCTTT.

The V gene is TRBV20-1, the J gene TRBJ2-1; weak D call: TRBD2 (5 bases). V lost 0 bases and J lost 12, with 24 bases in between. Germline CDR1 DFQATT, CDR2 SNEGSKA (reference sequence). This CDR3 has 16 residues. CDR3 loop: CSARDPGSTQSGAQFF. The CDR3 DNA reads as TGCAGTGCTAGAGATCCGGGATCTACGCAAAGTGGTGCGCAGTTCTTC.

This chain links TRBV5-1 with TRBJ2-7; 8 positions match TRBD2. CDR1 is SGHRS and CDR2 is YFSETQ in the germline V gene. V was pared by 4 bases and J by 2 bases, with 11 bases of the junction left unmatched. This CDR3 spans 16 amino acids. CDR3 in amino acids: CASSGPGGLQTYEQYF. The CDR3 DNA follows: TGCGCCAGCAGCGGGCCGGGGGGGCTCCAAACCTACGAGCAGTACTTC.

This sequence joins TRBV6-2 or TRBV6-3 and TRBJ2-1, with 8 positions matching TRBD1. CDR3 size: 15 residues. With 5 bases clipped from V and 6 bases from J, the junction kept 9 bases outside the gene matches. Germline V lookup: CDR1 MNHEY, CDR2 SVGEGT. CDR3: CASSKNRGTGNEQFF. CDR3 nucleotides: TGTGCCAGCAGTAAAAACAGGGGGACGGGCAATGAGCAGTTCTTC.

The gene calls are TRBV10-3 and TRBJ2-1; 9 bases line up with TRBD2. The junction had 6 bases not matched to a gene; V was cut back by 6 bases and J by 6 bases. This CDR3 comprises 14 residues. Germline assignment: CDR1 ENHRY and CDR2 SYGVKD. This CDR3 reads CAIRERTSVNEQFF. The CDR3 DNA reads as TGTGCCATCAGGGAGAGGACTAGCGTCAATGAGCAGTTCTTC.

The table lists this clonotype with many counts. The rearrangement links TRBV6-6 to TRBJ2-3; maybe TRBD2 (6 bases). Per the germline V gene, CDR1 is MNHNY and CDR2 is SVGAGI (reference sequence). This CDR3 comprises 13 residues. Trimming took 8 bases from V and 5 from J, leaving 14 bases between them. CDR3 sequence: CASGKDYRDTQYF. Written as DNA, the CDR3 is TGTGCCAGCGGGAAGGACTACAGAGATACGCAGTATTTT.